This entry lists 5 T cell receptor beta chains sequenced from one sample in a study of cytomegalovirus exposure and HLA in healthy donors. PCR employed 60 Vbeta and 13 Jbeta primers. Repertoires were generated with immunoSEQ multiplex PCR, while TCRdb's copy carries only in-frame clones and drops some. The repertoire holds about 96,000 clones, with roughly 74% as singletons. Material: PBMCs. The receptors shown here come from a woman in her 70s in good health and CMV-seropositive.

This clone was detected a few times. The chain links TRBV7-3 to TRBJ2-5; 8 nucleotides line up with TRBD2. Germline CDR1 is SGHTA and CDR2 is FQGTGA. The CDR3 covers 13 residues. V was clipped by 4 bases and J by 5 bases; unmatched bases: 3. This CDR3 reads CASSYTGGETQYF. The CDR3 coding sequence is TGTGCCAGCAGCTACACGGGAGGGGAGACCCAGTACTTC.

The gene calls are TRBV30 and TRBJ2-4; 9 bases are a match to TRBD2. Trimming removed 8 bases from V and 6 bases from J; junction bases left unmatched: 2. This CDR3 contains 11 residues. Germline V CDR1 and CDR2: GTSNPN, SVGIG (reference sequence). The CDR3 nucleotides are TGTGCCGGGACTAGCCTAAACATTCAGTACTTC. Its translation: CAGTSLNIQYF.

V gene TRBV7-2 combines with J gene TRBJ1-1; 9 bases are a match to TRBD1. Germline V gene data show CDR1 as SGHTA and CDR2 as FQGNSA. The CDR3 sequence is 14 residues long. J gave up 5 bases and V 5 bases, and 6 bases lay outside the gene matches. Here the CDR3 reads CASSPTGGATEAFF. The CDR3 DNA reads as TGTGCCAGCAGCCCCACAGGGGGCGCAACTGAAGCTTTCTTT.

The chain couples TRBV18 to TRBJ1-4; TRBD1 agrees at 7 bases. Per germline, CDR1 KGHSH and CDR2 LQKENI. After removal of 5 bases from V and 7 bases from J, the junction contained 13 bases not matched to a gene. This CDR3 region has 16 residues. CDR3 residues: CASSAAYRGSREKLFF. For the CDR3, the DNA is TGTGCCAGCTCAGCCGCTTACAGGGGTTCACGTGAAAAACTGTTTTTT.

With regard to this clone: At one boundary the junction diverges from the germline segment, which might be a read error. This chain links TRBV7-9 with TRBJ1-1; 7 bases align to TRBD1. The CDR3 covers 15 residues. From germline, CDR1 is SEHNR and CDR2 FQNEAQ (reference sequence). The chain's CDR3 is CSSSPGTAGNTEAFF. The DNA of the CDR3 is TGTTCCAGCAGCCCAGGGACAGCTGGGAACACTGAAGCTTTCTTT.